This T cell receptor beta chain was sequenced for a study of PD-1 blockade in classical Hodgkin lymphoma. Study-level findings and limits: Whatever underlies the repertoire differences (possibly disease activity or prior therapy) remains undefined. Complete responders entered with baseline diversity on par with newly diagnosed patients, the results showed.

Documented time point: cycle 4 day 1 (C4D1), after 5 to 7 weeks of nivolumab. Relapse after autologous stem cell transplantation occurred in every patient, and brentuximab vedotin exposure varied. Sequencing used immunoSEQ multiplex PCR; TCRdb keeps in-frame clones, though not all of them. The data contain around 57,000 clones, about 89% of them singletons. For this clone: Its antigen is currently unknown.

Sequencing was performed on peripheral blood mononuclear cells (PBMCs), taken before the fourth cycle of nivolumab. The receptor's source is a human donor with classical Hodgkin lymphoma.

The CDR3 loop reads CASGRPMEQETQYF. In DNA form, the CDR3 reads TGTGCCAGCGGTCGTCCTATGGAACAAGAGACCCAGTACTTC. J is TRBJ2-5 and V is TRBV27; D unresolved. The CDR3 loop spans 14 amino acids. The V gene lost 8 bases and the J gene lost 2 bases, with 15 bases spanning the gap. CDR1 and CDR2 (germline): MNHEY, SMNVEV (reference sequence).